This entry concerns a single TCR beta chain. This entry belongs to a study of blood T cell repertoires in COVID-19. V gave up 3 bases and J gave up 7 bases, with 15 bases separating them. Germline V gene data show CDR1 as LGHDT and CDR2 as YNNKEL (reference sequence). This CDR3 region has 15 residues. Clones were read by immunoSEQ multiplex PCR, and TCRdb kept only the in-frame ones, dropping some. This repertoire shows around 100,000 clones, about 83% found once; its top ten account for about 9.9%. The chain recombines TRBV3-1 (or the pseudogene TRBV3-2) with TRBJ1-4, with a tentative D call TRBD1 (5 bases). The receptor was isolated from a man in his forties with active or convalescent COVID-19. The sample consisted of peripheral blood. Here the CDR3 reads CASSHPAGGSEKLFF. CDR3 DNA: TGTGCCAGCAGCCATCCTGCGGGGGGGTCTGAAAAACTGTTTTTT.